Below, one T cell receptor beta chain is given with its context. From germline, CDR1 is SGHAT and CDR2 FQNNGV. V was pared by 0 bases and J by 6 bases, with 11 bases of the junction left unmatched. This CDR3 is built from 16 residues. The entry originates in a study of T-cell reconstitution after alpha-beta-depleted transplantation in children. Unique molecular identifiers were used in preparing the TCRbeta library. Each CDR3 protein is one row after TCRdb ran MiXCR on the PCR reads. The sample contains 25,000 or so distinct CDR3 sequences, 15% to 20% of which appear only once. This sequence was found in a male patient aged 2 to 10 who had a stem cell transplant for acute lymphoblastic leukemia, so the T cells may come from the graft donor. The chain links TRBV11-2 to TRBJ2-7, with TRBD2 matching 7 bases. The sequencing here drew on PBMCs, mostly from graft donor cells, taken 60 days after TCRalphabeta/CD19-depleted stem cell transplant. The CDR3 spells CASSLEVAGVKAEQYF. For the CDR3, the DNA is TGTGCCAGCAGCTTAGAGGTTGCGGGAGTGAAGGCCGAGCAGTACTTC.